Sequencing of this T cell receptor beta chain was carried out in a study of blood T cell repertoires in COVID-19. In the study overall: COVID-19 samples collected from the United States, Italy and Spain covered acute and convalescent phases. Nucleic acid was either cDNA or gDNA, and it came from T cells, B-cell-depleted T cells, or PBMCs.

Source study methods: Using reference gene primer amplification, nucleated cell counts were estimated. Profiling relied on immunoSEQ multiplex PCR, and the TCRdb table lists in-frame clones only, not all of them. V and J calls and clone size are given by that table; D and trimming were obtained from the DNA. The sample consists of about 76,000 clones, about 86% of them appearing once. The CDR3 consists of 15 residues. The germline V gene has CDR1 SNHLY and CDR2 FYNNEI. Trimming left V 7 bases short and J 0 bases short, with 13 bases between. The TCR sequence derives from a human donor in a cohort sampled during active COVID-19. The sample taken for sequencing was peripheral blood. The V gene is TRBV2, the J gene TRBJ1-3, with a tentative D call TRBD1 (6 bases). The CDR3 loop reads CASNQGPNSGNTIYF. CDR3 coding DNA: TGTGCCAGCAATCAGGGGCCCAACTCTGGAAACACCATATATTTT.